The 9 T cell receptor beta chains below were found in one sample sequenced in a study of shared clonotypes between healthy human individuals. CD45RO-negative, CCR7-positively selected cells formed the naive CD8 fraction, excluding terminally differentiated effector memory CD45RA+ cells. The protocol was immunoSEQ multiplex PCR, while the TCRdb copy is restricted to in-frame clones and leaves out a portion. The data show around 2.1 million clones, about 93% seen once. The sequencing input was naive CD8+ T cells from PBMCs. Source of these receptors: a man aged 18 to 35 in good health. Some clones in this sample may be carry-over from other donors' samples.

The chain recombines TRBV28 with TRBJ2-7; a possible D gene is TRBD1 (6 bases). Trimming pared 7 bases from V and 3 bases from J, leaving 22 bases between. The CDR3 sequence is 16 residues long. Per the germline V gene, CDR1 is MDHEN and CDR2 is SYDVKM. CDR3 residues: CASTPSSGARLYEQYF. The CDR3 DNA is TGTGCCAGCACCCCATCCTCAGGGGCTCGCCTCTACGAGCAGTACTTC.

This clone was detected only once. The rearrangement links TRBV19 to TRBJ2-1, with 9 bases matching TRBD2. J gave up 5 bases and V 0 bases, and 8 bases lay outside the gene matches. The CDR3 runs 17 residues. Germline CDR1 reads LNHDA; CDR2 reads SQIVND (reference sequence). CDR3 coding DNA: TGTGCCAGTAGTATAGATCCCCTAGCGGGGCTAAACAATGAGCAGTTCTTC. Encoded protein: CASSIDPLAGLNNEQFF.

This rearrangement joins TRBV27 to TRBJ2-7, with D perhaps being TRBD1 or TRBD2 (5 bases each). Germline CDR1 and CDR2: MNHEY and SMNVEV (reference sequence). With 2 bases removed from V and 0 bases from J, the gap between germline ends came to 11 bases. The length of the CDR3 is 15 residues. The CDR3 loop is CASSLVPGSSYEQYF. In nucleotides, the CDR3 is TGTGCCAGCAGTTTAGTCCCAGGGAGCTCCTACGAGCAGTACTTC.

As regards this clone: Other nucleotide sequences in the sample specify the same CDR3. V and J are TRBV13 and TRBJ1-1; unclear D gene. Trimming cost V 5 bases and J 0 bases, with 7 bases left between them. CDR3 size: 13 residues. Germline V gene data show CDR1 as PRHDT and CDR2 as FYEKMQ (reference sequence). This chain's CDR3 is CASSPTVNTEAFF. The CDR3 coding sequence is TGTGCCAGCAGCCCAACTGTGAACACTGAAGCTTTCTTT.

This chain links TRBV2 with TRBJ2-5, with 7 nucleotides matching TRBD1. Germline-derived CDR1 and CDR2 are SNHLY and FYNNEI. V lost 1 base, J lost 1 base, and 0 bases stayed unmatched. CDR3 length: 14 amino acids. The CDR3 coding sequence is TGTGCCAGCAGTGAAGGGACAGGCCAAGAGACCCAGTACTTC. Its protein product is CASSEGTGQETQYF.

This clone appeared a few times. The CDR3, as DNA: TGTGCCAGTAACGGGATAGGCAATCAGCCCCAGCATTTT. Residues: CASNGIGNQPQHF. This rearrangement joins TRBV19 to TRBJ1-5; no clear D gene. Germline loops: CDR1 LNHDA, CDR2 SQIVND (reference sequence). Trimming took off 7 bases at V and 2 bases at J, with 9 bases between the two ends. The CDR3 runs to 13 residues.

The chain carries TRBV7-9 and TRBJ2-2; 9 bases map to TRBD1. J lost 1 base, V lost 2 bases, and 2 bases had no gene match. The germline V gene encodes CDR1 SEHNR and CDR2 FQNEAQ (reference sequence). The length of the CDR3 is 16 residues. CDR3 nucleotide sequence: TGTGCCAGCAGCTTAACGACAGGGGGGAACACCGGGGAGCTGTTTTTT. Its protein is CASSLTTGGNTGELFF.

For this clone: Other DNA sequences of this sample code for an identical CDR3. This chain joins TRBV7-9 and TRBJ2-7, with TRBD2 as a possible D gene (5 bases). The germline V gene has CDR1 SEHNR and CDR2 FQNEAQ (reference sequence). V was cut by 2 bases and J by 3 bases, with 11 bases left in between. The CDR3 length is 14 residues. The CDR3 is CASSLPGLGYEQYF. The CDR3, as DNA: TGTGCCAGCAGCTTACCGGGGTTGGGCTACGAGCAGTACTTC.

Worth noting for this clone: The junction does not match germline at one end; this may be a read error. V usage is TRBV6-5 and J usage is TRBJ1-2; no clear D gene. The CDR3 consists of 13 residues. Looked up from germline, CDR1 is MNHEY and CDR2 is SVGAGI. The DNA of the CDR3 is TGTGCCAGCAGTTACTCAAACGGCTATGGCTGCACCTTC. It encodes CASSYSNGYGCTF.